This TCR beta chain derives from a study of cytomegalovirus exposure and HLA in healthy donors. For the study at large: Researchers found that around 80% of just under 400 genotyped donors fell within the Caucasian-associated ancestry cluster.

The PCR had 60 Vbeta and 13 Jbeta primers. Assay used: immunoSEQ multiplex PCR; TCRdb lists only in-frame clones, some missing. The table lists about 250,000 clones, around 78% of them singletons. V was cut by 1 base and J by 3 bases, with 13 bases left in between. The CDR3 is 15 amino acids. The germline gives CDR1 SGHNT, CDR2 YENEEA. This clonotype was sampled from a boy under 18 in good health and CMV-seronegative. Specimen: PBMCs. The rearrangement links TRBV11-3 to TRBJ2-7, with D unclear. CDR3 amino acids: CASSLVGLGYYEQYF. The CDR3 DNA sequence: TGTGCCAGCAGCTTAGTAGGCCTAGGCTACTACGAGCAGTACTTC.